This TCR beta chain was captured in a study of cytomegalovirus exposure and HLA in healthy donors. Notes on the study in general: In vitro experiments confirmed that a few CMV-associated chains were specific for CMV antigens.

Comment on this clone: Its specificity is unknown.

Germline V CDR1 and CDR2: MGHDK, SYGVNS. This CDR3 has 15 amino acids. Trimming stripped 2 bases from V and 6 bases from J, with 14 bases between. Here immunoSEQ multiplex PCR was the method, and the copy in TCRdb shows in-frame clones only, minus some. The data show roughly 190,000 clones, roughly 86% seen once. The TCR comes from a man younger than 40 in good health and CMV-seropositive. The sample comprised PBMCs. The rearrangement joins TRBV25-1 to TRBJ2-1; D perhaps matches TRBD2 (5 bases). In nucleotides, the CDR3 is TGTGCCAGCAGTGAACTCCTATCGGGATTCAATGAGCAGTTCTTC. Translation: CASSELLSGFNEQFF.